These 3 T cell receptor beta chains came from one sample sequenced in a study of monozygotic twins with inflammatory bowel disease. TCRdb processed the 5' RACE reads again and assigns one entry to each CDR3 protein, with no DNA. This table holds about 99,000 distinct CDR3 sequences. The source material was blood. These receptors all come from a human donor with ulcerative colitis or Crohn's disease, or a healthy co-twin of an affected twin (not recorded which).

The J gene is TRBJ2-5, the V gene TRBV12-3 or TRBV12-4; TCRdb selects TRBD2, and the lack of DNA leaves this call unchecked. This CDR3 comprises 16 residues. CDR3 protein: CASTQEQAGGPWTQYF.

The chain couples TRBV10-2 to TRBJ2-7; as DNA is missing, the TRBD1 call by TCRdb cannot be tested. CDR1 WSHSY and CDR2 SAAADI come from the germline V gene. CDR3 size: 14 residues. The CDR3 loop is CASSVGGSSYEQYF.

This sequence joins TRBV6-1 and TRBJ2-5; TCRdb designates TRBD1, a call that cannot be tested without DNA. CDR1 is MNHNS, CDR2 SASEGT, per germline. There are 16 residues in the CDR3. CDR3 residues: CASSPDHGLSFETRYF.